A single sample gave rise to the 20 T cell receptor beta chains below, sequenced in a study of type 1 and type 2 diabetes patients. PCR was run on genomic DNA. The TCR beta CDR3 region was amplified using 30 forward and 13 reverse primers. Each CDR3 protein gets one entry after TCRdb re-called the multiplex PCR reads with MiXCR. The sample yields more than 250,000 distinct CDR3 sequences, more than 45% seen once. The sample was peripheral blood mononuclear cells (PBMCs). These receptors all come from a man younger than 35 with type 2 diabetes.

The chain couples TRBV19 to TRBJ1-6; D is ambiguous. V was shortened by 9 bases and J by 5 bases, with 17 bases between the two germline ends. The germline CDR1 and CDR2 sequences are LNHDA and SQIVND (reference sequence). CDR3 length: 15 residues. The CDR3 DNA is TGTGCCAGCAGTTTACAGCATCCAAATAATTCACCCCTCCACTTT. Its protein product is CASSLQHPNNSPLHF.

The V gene is TRBV7-9, the J gene TRBJ1-2; D unresolved. Germline V lookup: CDR1 SEHNR, CDR2 FQNEAQ (reference sequence). The CDR3 length is 14 residues. V gave up 6 bases and J gave up 2 bases, with 13 bases separating them. CDR3 nucleotides: TGTGCCAGCAGTCGTGTGGGCAGCAACTATGGCTACACCTTC. The encoded protein is CASSRVGSNYGYTF.

CDR3 in amino acids: CASSEDPPSYEQYF. Here the CDR3 DNA reads TGTGCCAGCAGTGAAGACCCCCCTTCCTACGAGCAGTACTTC. The gene calls are TRBV28 and TRBJ2-7; D is undetermined. Germline loops: CDR1 MDHEN, CDR2 SYDVKM. CDR3 size: 14 residues. V lost 5 bases and J 1 base, leaving 12 bases between the germline ends.

The chain joins TRBV19 to TRBJ2-6; D remains unclear. This CDR3 spans 20 amino acids. V gave up 1 base and J gave up 0 bases, with 19 bases separating them. The germline CDR1 and CDR2 sequences are LNHDA and SQIVND (reference sequence). The CDR3 nucleotides read TGTGCCAGTAGTATAGTCCCTGTGCTGGCTTTGTCCTCTGGGGCCAACGTCCTGACTTTC. Amino acid sequence: CASSIVPVLALSSGANVLTF.

This clonotype was seen a handful of times. The V gene is TRBV28, the J gene TRBJ2-1; 11 nucleotides agree with TRBD2. The germline CDR1 and CDR2 sequences are MDHEN and SYDVKM. V was pared by 7 bases and J by 5 bases, with 7 bases of the junction left unmatched. The CDR3 spans 15 residues. In nucleotides, the CDR3 is TGTGCCAGCACCCAACTAGCGGGGGTTGACAATGAGCAGTTCTTC. It is translated as CASTQLAGVDNEQFF.

The chain carries TRBV2 and TRBJ1-1; maybe TRBD1 (6 bases). This CDR3 has 16 residues. In germline, CDR1 is SNHLY, CDR2 FYNNEI. The V and J ends lost 5 bases and 6 bases respectively, with 22 bases between them. The CDR3 here is CASSLATGLLDAEAFF. The CDR3 DNA reads TGTGCCAGCAGTTTAGCAACAGGGTTGTTAGACGCTGAAGCTTTCTTT. The full variable domain, rest sourced from reference TRBV2 and TRBJ1-1, is EPEVTQTPSHQVTQMGQEVILRCVPISNHLYFYWYRQILGQKVEFLVSFYNNEISEKSEIFDDQFSVERPDGSNFTLKIRSTKLEDSAMYFCASSLATGLLDAEAFFGQGTRLTVV.

This clonotype was detected only a few times. V is TRBV19 and J is TRBJ1-1; 9 nucleotides align to TRBD1. The V and J ends lost 10 bases and 3 bases, in that order; junction bases with no gene match: 6. The CDR3 runs to 13 residues. The germline CDR1 and CDR2 sequences are LNHDA and SQIVND (reference sequence). CDR3 in amino acids: CAISRTGDTEAFF. The DNA for the CDR3 is TGTGCCATAAGCCGGACAGGGGACACTGAAGCTTTCTTT.

V and J are TRBV30 and TRBJ2-7, with 9 bases matching TRBD1. The CDR3 contains 13 residues. The V and J ends lost 4 bases and 0 bases, in that order; junction bases with no gene match: 1. CDR1 is GTSNPN, CDR2 SVGIG, per germline (reference sequence). For the CDR3, the DNA is TGTGCCTGGAAGACAGGGGGCTCCTACGAGCAGTACTTC. It is translated as CAWKTGGSYEQYF.

This clonotype has only one observation. The chain is built from TRBV27 and TRBJ1-2; D may be TRBD1 (6 bases). The germline V and J ends were trimmed by 5 bases and 3 bases, with 13 bases remaining between them. This CDR3 is built from 14 residues. Germline-derived CDR1 and CDR2 are MNHEY and SMNVEV (reference sequence). The DNA of the CDR3 is TGTGCCAGCAGTCCAGGGGATTGGGACTATGGCTACACCTTC. Its translation is CASSPGDWDYGYTF.

The genes are TRBV12-3 or TRBV12-4 and TRBJ2-5; no firm D call. The ends were cut back, 7 bases at V and 4 bases at J, with 19 bases in the middle. The CDR3 loop spans 15 amino acids. The CDR3 spells CASNSGGSRGETQYF. As DNA, the CDR3 is TGTGCCAGCAATTCCGGTGGATCCCGAGGAGAGACCCAGTACTTC.

V and J are TRBV30 and TRBJ2-1; D is ambiguous. The V gene lost 0 bases and the J gene lost 7 bases, with 10 bases spanning the gap. The CDR3 is 13 residues long. Germline V gene lookup returns CDR1 GTSNPN and CDR2 SVGIG (reference sequence). CDR3 loop: CAWSVSGLNEQFF. For the CDR3, the DNA is TGTGCCTGGAGTGTCTCCGGGTTGAATGAGCAGTTCTTC.

This clonotype was observed once. The chain joins TRBV7-2 to TRBJ2-7; D unresolved. This CDR3 spans 12 amino acids. Per germline, CDR1 SGHTA and CDR2 FQGNSA. Trimming pared 8 bases from V and 1 base from J, leaving 9 bases between. The CDR3 loop reads CASRYNSYEQYF. The CDR3 bases are TGTGCCAGCCGATACAATTCCTACGAGCAGTACTTC.

This clonotype was seen a few times. V and J are TRBV19 and TRBJ2-3, with 8 nucleotides matching TRBD2. The CDR3 is 14 residues long. Germline loops: CDR1 LNHDA, CDR2 SQIVND (reference sequence). Losses at the gene ends were 7 bases for V and 3 bases for J; bases not matched to a gene: 6. The DNA for the CDR3 is TGTGCCAGTAAGGGCACGGGAGGGACAGATACGCAGTATTTT. Translation gives CASKGTGGTDTQYF.

This clonotype has only a few counts. The CDR3 loop is CASSVVMTGSNEQFF. The DNA for the CDR3 is TGCGCCAGCAGCGTAGTTATGACAGGATCGAATGAGCAGTTCTTC. The genes are TRBV5-1 and TRBJ2-1; TRBD1 might be the D (6 bases). Trimming took 4 bases from V and 7 from J, leaving 18 bases between them. The length of the CDR3 is 15 residues. Germline loops: CDR1 SGHRS, CDR2 YFSETQ.

This chain connects TRBV2 to TRBJ2-2, with 9 bases lining up with TRBD1. This CDR3 spans 16 amino acids. The trim removed 7 bases at V and 3 bases at J, leaving 9 bases unmatched. Germline CDR1 SNHLY, CDR2 FYNNEI. For the CDR3, the DNA is TGTGCCAGCATCCAGACAGGGGGTATCGACACCGGGGAGCTGTTTTTT. Its translation is CASIQTGGIDTGELFF.

The rearrangement joins TRBV7-3 to TRBJ2-1; TRBD1 matches at 10 bases. With V trimmed by 3 bases and J by 9 bases, 8 bases remained unmatched. This CDR3 is 15 amino acids long. Germline CDR1 SGHTA, CDR2 FQGTGA. The CDR3 is CASSFGTGAGGEQFF. The CDR3, as DNA: TGTGCCAGCAGCTTCGGGACAGGGGCCGGGGGTGAGCAGTTCTTC. Based on the CDR3 plus reference TRBV7-3 and TRBJ2-1, the full variable domain is GAGVSQTPSNKVTEKGKYVELRCDPISGHTALYWYRQSLGQGPEFLIYFQGTGAADDSGLPNDRFFAVRPEGSVSTLKIQRTERGDSAVYLCASSFGTGAGGEQFFGPGTRLTVL.

The chain recombines TRBV24-1 with TRBJ2-5; possible D gene TRBD1, 5 bases. The germline V and J ends were trimmed by 5 bases and 0 bases, with 6 bases remaining between them. The CDR3 sequence is 13 residues long. Germline loops: CDR1 KGHDR, CDR2 SFDVKD. The CDR3 region is CATSGRDQETQYF. DNA of the CDR3: TGTGCCACCAGTGGCAGGGACCAAGAGACCCAGTACTTC.

The chain joins TRBV6-1 to TRBJ2-1, with TRBD2 matching over 9 bases. There are 15 residues in the CDR3. The ends lost 6 bases at V and 5 bases at J; junction bases unmatched: 8. CDR1 is MNHNS and CDR2 is SASEGT in the germline V gene. The CDR3 coding sequence is TGTGCCAGCAGCTCTCGACTAGCGGCCAACAATGAGCAGTTCTTC. Its protein is CASSSRLAANNEQFF.

The V and J genes are TRBV2 and TRBJ2-2, with 9 nucleotides matching TRBD2. This CDR3 comprises 15 residues. The V segment lost 2 bases and the J segment 4 bases; nucleotides outside the gene matches: 2. The germline CDR1 and CDR2 sequences are SNHLY and FYNNEI. CDR3 region: CASSEKLAGTGELFF. The CDR3 DNA reads TGTGCCAGCAGTGAAAAACTAGCGGGCACCGGGGAGCTGTTTTTT.

The CDR3 here is CASSYSSAWTEAFF. In nucleotides, the CDR3 is TGTGCCAGCAGTTACTCGTCGGCATGGACTGAAGCTTTCTTT. This sequence joins TRBV6-5 and TRBJ1-1, with D hard to call. Germline V gene sequence: CDR1 MNHEY, CDR2 SVGAGI. The CDR3 runs to 14 residues. V was cut by 0 bases and J by 5 bases, with 10 bases left in between.